The rows below give T cell receptor beta chains drawn from one sample of a study of cytomegalovirus exposure and HLA in healthy donors. TCRdb's copy holds only in-frame clones and misses some; the assay was immunoSEQ multiplex PCR. The data show some 150,000 clones, about four fifths seen once. Sequencing input: PBMCs. All receptors derive from a male donor in good health and CMV-seronegative. CDR3s include the opening cysteine and the closing phenylalanine or tryptophan. The order of the fields is D gene, clone size, V gene, J gene, CDR3 DNA, CDR3 protein. D genes are given only for firm matches. Only some rows state a clone size, as once, few, many or a class for expanded clones.

>NA|few|TRBV6-6|TRBJ1-6
TGTGCCAGCAGTTTCGACAGATTCTCCTATAATTCACCCCTCCACTTT
CASSFDRFSYNSPLHF
>NA|NA|TRBV6-1|TRBJ1-2
TGTGCCAGCAGTGAAGGTGTATCGGGTCCTGGCTACACCTTC
CASSEGVSGPGYTF
>NA|NA|TRBV19|TRBJ1-5
TGTGCCAGTAGTATAGGACTGCGCAATCAGCCCCAGCATTTT
CASSIGLRNQPQHF
>TRBD1|NA|TRBV6-5|TRBJ1-4
TGTGCCAGCAGTTACGGGACAGGGGCCTTGGGGGAAAAACTGTTTTTT
CASSYGTGALGEKLFF
>TRBD1|NA|TRBV5-6|TRBJ1-1
TGTGCCAGCAGCCGAATTCCGGGACAGCAAATCATGAACACTGAAGCTTTCTTT
CASSRIPGQQIMNTEAFF
>NA|once|TRBV4-2|TRBJ2-5
TGTGCCAGCAGCCAAGATTGGGCAGGGGCCTCGGGAGAGACCCAGTACTTC
CASSQDWAGASGETQYF
>TRBD2|NA|TRBV30|TRBJ2-5
TGTGCCTCCTACGGGGGGGCGGGAGAGACCCAGTACTTC
CASYGGAGETQYF
>TRBD1|NA|TRBV15|TRBJ1-2
TGTGCCACCAGCAGGGACAGGAGCGGACAGGGCTACACCTTC
CATSRDRSGQGYTF
>NA|NA|TRBV30|TRBJ2-7
TGTGCCTGGGGACGGACACAACGCTACGAGCAGTACTTC
CAWGRTQRYEQYF
>TRBD1|NA|TRBV27|TRBJ2-7
TGTGCCAGCAGCCCCGGGACAGGGCCCTACGAGCAGTACTTC
CASSPGTGPYEQYF
>TRBD1|NA|TRBV19|TRBJ1-2
TGTGCCAGTAGTCCTGAAACAGGGGTAGGTGGCTACACCTTC
CASSPETGVGGYTF
>NA|NA|TRBV29-1|TRBJ1-4
TGCAGCGTTGAAGATTCGGGGAGGCAGGAAAAACTGTTTTTT
CSVEDSGRQEKLFF
>NA|NA|TRBV6-1|TRBJ2-1
TGTGCCAGCAGCGCTAGCGAAGCCGGTGAGCAGTTCTTC
CASSASEAGEQFF
>NA|once|TRBV7-9|TRBJ2-3
TGTGCCAGCAGCTTAGGAGGGTTTAGCACAGATACGCAGTATTTT
CASSLGGFSTDTQYF
>TRBD1|NA|TRBV4-1|TRBJ1-2
TGCGCCAGCAGCCAAGACGACAGGGCCTTACATGGCTACACCTTC
CASSQDDRALHGYTF
>TRBD1|NA|TRBV7-2|TRBJ1-5
TGTGCCAGCAGCGAACAGGGGGGGAGCAATCAGCCCCAGCATTTT
CASSEQGGSNQPQHF
>TRBD1|NA|TRBV7-2|TRBJ1-4
TGTGCCAGCAGCTTAGGGGGACAGGGGTATAATGAAAAACTGTTTTTT
CASSLGGQGYNEKLFF
>NA|NA|TRBV6-5|TRBJ1-2
TGTGCCAGCAGTTACTCGATTACGGGATCTAACTATGGCTACACCTTC
CASSYSITGSNYGYTF
>TRBD2|NA|TRBV7-9|TRBJ2-3
TGTGCCAGCAGCTTGTTAACTAGCGGCACAGATACGCAGTATTTT
CASSLLTSGTDTQYF
>TRBD1|NA|TRBV5-4|TRBJ2-5
TGTGCCAGCGGGGACAGAATACAAGAGACCCAGTACTTC
CASGDRIQETQYF
>TRBD2|NA|TRBV10-3|TRBJ2-5
TGTGCCATCAGCCCGAGGGGAGGGGAGACCCAGTACTTC
CAISPRGGETQYF
>NA|NA|TRBV5-4|TRBJ2-2
TGTGCCAGCAGCGTAATTTCAGGGATTACCGGGGAGCTGTTTTTT
CASSVISGITGELFF
>TRBD2|NA|TRBV19|TRBJ2-7
TGTGCCAGTACGTCTAGCGGGGGCTACGAGCAGTACTTC
CASTSSGGYEQYF
>NA|NA|TRBV13|TRBJ1-1
TGTGCCAGCAGCTTACCTCCCCCCCGGACTGAAGCTTTCTTT
CASSLPPPRTEAFF
>NA|few|TRBV6-5|TRBJ2-7
TGTGCCAGCAGTTACCAAACAGGGTCAGAGCAGTACTTC
CASSYQTGSEQYF